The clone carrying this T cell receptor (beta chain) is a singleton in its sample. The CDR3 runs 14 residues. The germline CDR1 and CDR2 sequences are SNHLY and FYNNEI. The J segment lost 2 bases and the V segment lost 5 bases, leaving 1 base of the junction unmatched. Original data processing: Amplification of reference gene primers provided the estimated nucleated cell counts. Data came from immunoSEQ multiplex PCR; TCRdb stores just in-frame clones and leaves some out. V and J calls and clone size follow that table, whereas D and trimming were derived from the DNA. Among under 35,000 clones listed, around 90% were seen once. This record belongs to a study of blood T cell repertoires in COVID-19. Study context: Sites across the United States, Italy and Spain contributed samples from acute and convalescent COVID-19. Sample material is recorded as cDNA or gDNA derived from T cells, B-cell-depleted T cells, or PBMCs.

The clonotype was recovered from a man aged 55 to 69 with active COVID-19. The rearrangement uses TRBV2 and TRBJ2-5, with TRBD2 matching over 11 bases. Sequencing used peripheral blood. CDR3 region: CASSTSGRQETQYF. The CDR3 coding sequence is TGTGCCAGCAGTACTAGCGGGAGACAAGAGACCCAGTACTTC.